These 25 T cell receptor beta chains came from one sample sequenced in a study of blood T cell dynamics during melanoma immunotherapy. Time point reported: week 3, after first cycle of checkpoint inhibitor. Clones were read by immunoSEQ multiplex PCR, and TCRdb kept only the in-frame ones, dropping some. The table lists 6,000 to 8,500 clones, around 85% of them singletons. The sample consisted of blood, taken from a patient treated with checkpoint blockade. These receptors came from a human donor with melanoma.

The chain is built from TRBV28 and TRBJ1-6; TRBD1 agrees at 10 bases. Germline CDR1 and CDR2: MDHEN and SYDVKM. The V segment lost 3 bases and the J segment 8 bases; nucleotides outside the gene matches: 4. The CDR3 loop spans 15 amino acids. CDR3 sequence reads: CASSFPGTGDSPLHF. Here the CDR3 DNA reads TGTGCCAGCAGTTTCCCCGGGACAGGGGATTCACCCCTCCACTTT.

This rearrangement joins TRBV5-1 to TRBJ2-6; 8 nucleotides align to TRBD1. V dropped 3 bases and J dropped 4; count of bases not matched to a gene: 6. This CDR3 is 16 amino acids long. CDR1 and CDR2 from the germline V gene are SGHRS and YFSETQ. The CDR3: CASSSTGARGANVLTF. CDR3 DNA: TGCGCCAGCAGCTCGACAGGGGCGCGGGGGGCCAACGTCCTGACTTTC.

The genes are TRBV6-5 and TRBJ2-7; tentative D call: TRBD1 (6 bases). The V and J ends lost 2 bases and 3 bases respectively, with 14 bases between them. Germline CDR1 MNHEY, CDR2 SVGAGI. There are 15 residues in the CDR3. The CDR3: CASSYLPRTDYEQYF. CDR3 DNA: TGTGCCAGCAGTTACCTCCCAAGGACAGACTACGAGCAGTACTTC.

The V gene is TRBV5-6, the J gene TRBJ1-5; 7 nucleotides line up with TRBD1. The CDR3 spans 14 residues. Germline V CDR1 and CDR2: SGHDT, YYEEEE. Losses at the gene ends were 3 bases for V and 3 bases for J; bases not matched to a gene: 3. The CDR3 here is CASSSTGLNQPQHF. In DNA, the CDR3 is TGTGCCAGCAGCTCGACAGGGCTCAATCAGCCCCAGCATTTT.

The gene calls are TRBV7-6 and TRBJ2-1, with TRBD2 matching over 12 bases. The CDR3 runs 16 residues. V dropped 1 base and J dropped 9; count of bases not matched to a gene: 7. CDR1 and CDR2 (germline): SGHVS, FNYEAQ. CDR3 nucleotide sequence: TGTGCCAGCAGCTTAGTGACTAGCGGGGGACGGGGTGAGCAGTTCTTC. Amino acids: CASSLVTSGGRGEQFF.

The rearrangement joins TRBV12-5 to TRBJ2-3, with a possible D match to TRBD2 (6 bases). V was trimmed by 1 base and J by 4 bases, leaving 9 bases between them. The germline gives CDR1 LGHNT, CDR2 FRNRAP. This CDR3 comprises 14 residues. For the CDR3, the DNA is TGTGCTAGTGGTTTGGGACTAGTCTCAGATACGCAGTATTTT. This sequence encodes CASGLGLVSDTQYF.

This rearrangement joins TRBV6-5 to TRBJ1-2; TRBD1 is a possible D gene (5 bases). V was pared by 0 bases and J by 2 bases, with 10 bases between. The CDR3 spans 15 residues. Germline assignment: CDR1 MNHEY and CDR2 SVGAGI. The CDR3 coding sequence is TGTGCCAGCAGTTACTCCCATACAGGAAACTATGGCTACACCTTC. Translating it yields CASSYSHTGNYGYTF.

This chain connects TRBV19 to TRBJ1-2; 7 bases align to TRBD1. The CDR3 loop spans 14 amino acids. Per germline, CDR1 LNHDA and CDR2 SQIVND (reference sequence). With V trimmed by 10 bases and J by 4 bases, 12 bases remained unmatched. CDR3 nucleotides: TGTGCCACCGTTAGGACAGGATCGAGCTATGGCTACACCTTC. The encoded protein is CATVRTGSSYGYTF.

The chain is built from TRBV7-7 and TRBJ1-4; D is uncertain. V shed 4 bases and J shed 5 bases, with 8 bases lying between them. This CDR3 is 13 amino acids long. Germline V gene lookup returns CDR1 SSHAT and CDR2 FNYEAQ (reference sequence). CDR3 nucleotide sequence: TGTGCCAGCAGCTCCACATTGAATGAAAAACTGTTTTTT. Translation: CASSSTLNEKLFF.

This sequence joins TRBV27 and TRBJ2-7; D tentatively reads TRBD1 or TRBD2 (5 bases each). V was clipped by 5 bases and J by 2 bases, with 19 bases between them. Germline V CDR1 and CDR2: MNHEY, SMNVEV (reference sequence). The CDR3 contains 16 residues. The CDR3 reads CASSHLYRDRTYEQYF. CDR3 in DNA: TGTGCCAGCAGTCACCTCTATCGGGACCGAACCTACGAGCAGTACTTC.

V gene TRBV11-2 combines with J gene TRBJ1-5, with D hard to call. Germline CDR1 reads SGHAT; CDR2 reads FQNNGV. The CDR3 loop spans 15 amino acids. Trimming took off 1 base at V and 3 bases at J, with 10 bases between the two ends. DNA of the CDR3: TGTGCCAGCAGCTTAGGGGCAAATTACAATCAGCCCCAGCATTTT. Translated: CASSLGANYNQPQHF.

This clone was counted once. The rearrangement uses TRBV4-2 and TRBJ2-7; 13 nucleotides agree with TRBD2. CDR1 LGHNA and CDR2 YNFKEQ come from the germline V gene. After removal of 3 bases from V and 7 bases from J, the junction contained 3 bases not matched to a gene. The CDR3 sequence is 14 residues long. CDR3 sequence reads: CASSHKGLAGEQYF. DNA of the CDR3: TGTGCCAGCAGCCATAAGGGACTAGCGGGGGAGCAGTACTTC.

The rearrangement joins TRBV19 to TRBJ2-3; D may match TRBD1 or TRBD2 (6 bases each). Germline-derived CDR1 and CDR2 are LNHDA and SQIVND (reference sequence). The V end lost 6 bases, the J end lost 9 bases, and 16 bases lay between the germline ends. This CDR3 spans 13 amino acids. CDR3 DNA sequence: TGTGCCAGTAGGGGGGGCGGACAATACACGCAGTATTTT. It yields the protein CASRGGGQYTQYF.

The chain joins TRBV5-4 to TRBJ1-2; D not certain. V was cut by 4 bases and J by 4 bases, with 8 bases left in between. The germline CDR1 and CDR2 sequences are SGHNT and YYREEE (reference sequence). This CDR3 is 12 amino acids long. The CDR3 loop is CASSTGFYGYTF. CDR3 bases: TGTGCCAGCAGCACGGGTTTCTATGGCTACACCTTC. Complete variable domain (other parts from reference TRBV5-4 and TRBJ1-2): ETGVTQSPTHLIKTRGQQVTLRCSSQSGHNTVSWYQQALGQGPQFIFQYYREEENGRGNFPPRFSGLQFPNYSSELNVNALELDDSALYLCASSTGFYGYTFGSGTRLTVV.

The CDR3 reads CASSFGQGTGELFF. In nucleotides, the CDR3 is TGTGCCAGCAGCTTCGGGCAGGGAACCGGGGAGCTGTTTTTT. The chain combines TRBV7-2 with TRBJ2-2, with a possible D match to TRBD1 (5 bases). The CDR3 has 14 residues. Germline CDR1 SGHTA, CDR2 FQGNSA. Trimming stripped 3 bases from V and 5 bases from J, with 10 bases between.

The chain employs TRBV5-5 and TRBJ1-1; tentative D call: TRBD1 (5 bases). The V gene lost 1 base and the J gene lost 4 bases, with 14 bases spanning the gap. This CDR3 spans 15 amino acids. The germline V gene has CDR1 SGHKS and CDR2 YYEKEE (reference sequence). The CDR3 region has the DNA TGTGCCAGCAGCTTGATGTCCAGGGACGTCACTGAAGCTTTCTTT. It codes for CASSLMSRDVTEAFF.

The CDR3 here is CASKGALRAGELFF. As DNA, the CDR3 is TGTGCCAGCAAGGGAGCATTAAGAGCCGGGGAGCTGTTTTTT. This rearrangement joins TRBV28 to TRBJ2-2; perhaps TRBD2 as D (5 bases). The germline V gene has CDR1 MDHEN and CDR2 SYDVKM. V was cut by 7 bases and J by 6 bases, with 15 bases left in between. This CDR3 is built from 14 residues.

The V gene is TRBV6-5, the J gene TRBJ2-7; the D gene could be TRBD1 or TRBD2 (5 bases each). V gave up 4 bases and J gave up 0 bases, with 10 bases separating them. Germline CDR1 and CDR2: MNHEY and SVGAGI. The CDR3 has 14 residues. CDR3 sequence reads: CASSSGPPSYEQYV. Written as DNA, the CDR3 is TGTGCCAGCAGTTCGGGGCCACCCTCCTACGAGCAGTACGTC.

This clone was seen just once. CDR3: CASSFPGGRNSPLHF. The CDR3 bases are TGTGCCAGCAGTTTCCCCGGGGGGCGAAATTCACCCCTCCACTTT. The genes are TRBV28 and TRBJ1-6, with a possible D match to TRBD1 (6 bases). Trimming left V 3 bases short and J 7 bases short, with 13 bases between. CDR3 length: 15 residues. Germline loops: CDR1 MDHEN, CDR2 SYDVKM.

This clone was seen a handful of times. The chain couples TRBV7-6 to TRBJ2-7; the D gene could be TRBD1 or TRBD2 (5 bases each). The ends were cut back, 5 bases at V and 3 bases at J, with 11 bases in the middle. Germline CDR1 reads SGHVS; CDR2 reads FNYEAQ. There are 13 residues in the CDR3. The CDR3 here is CASSKGPNYEQYF. CDR3 coding DNA: TGTGCCAGCAGCAAGGGACCAAACTACGAGCAGTACTTC.

The gene calls are TRBV18 and TRBJ2-1; D is perhaps TRBD1 (6 bases). CDR1 is KGHSH and CDR2 is LQKENI in the germline V gene. This CDR3 has 14 residues. V was shortened by 3 bases and J by 4 bases, with 10 bases between the two germline ends. CDR3 residues: CASSPGHPYNEQFF. The CDR3 nucleotides are TGTGCCAGCTCACCGGGACACCCATACAATGAGCAGTTCTTC.

J is TRBJ2-2 and V is TRBV4-1, with a weak D call TRBD1 (5 bases). V was shortened by 1 base and J by 5 bases, with 17 bases between the two germline ends. The CDR3 has 17 residues. Germline loops: CDR1 MGHRA, CDR2 YSYEKL. CDR3 amino acids: CASSQGSGLGVTGELFF. DNA of the CDR3: TGCGCCAGCAGCCAAGGGTCAGGGCTAGGAGTGACCGGGGAGCTGTTTTTT.

This rearrangement joins TRBV18 to TRBJ1-4, with a tentative D call TRBD1 (5 bases). Germline V gene sequence: CDR1 KGHSH, CDR2 LQKENI. V was pared by 2 bases and J by 3 bases, with 7 bases between. CDR3 size: 14 residues. CDR3 DNA sequence: TGTGCCAGCTCACCAAGGACATCTAATGAAAAACTGTTTTTT. This codes for CASSPRTSNEKLFF.

This clone appeared a few times. The chain carries TRBV7-9 and TRBJ1-6; a weak D match, TRBD1 (6 bases). Germline CDR1 and CDR2: SEHNR and FQNEAQ (reference sequence). The CDR3 contains 14 residues. V lost 9 bases and J lost 0, with 9 bases in between. The CDR3 region has the DNA TGTGCCAGTCTGGACAGCTCCTATAATTCACCCCTCCACTTT. Protein product: CASLDSSYNSPLHF.

This sequence joins TRBV30 and TRBJ1-2, with D unresolved. The germline V gene has CDR1 GTSNPN and CDR2 SVGIG (reference sequence). Between the trimmed V and J ends, which lost 2 bases and 4 bases, there was a span of 8 bases. CDR3 length: 12 amino acids. CDR3 sequence (DNA): TGTGCCTGGAGTTCTGGTTTCTATGGCTACACCTTC. Protein product: CAWSSGFYGYTF.